This T cell receptor (beta chain) was captured by sequencing in a study of shared clonotypes between healthy human individuals. Replicate sorted-subset PCRs were loaded with around 220 ng DNA, roughly 33,000 T cell genomes. The assay was immunoSEQ multiplex PCR, and TCRdb's table has in-frame clones only and misses some. The table has 2 million to 2.5 million clones, approximately 95% seen once. This CDR3 is built from 17 residues. With 5 bases removed from V and 4 bases from J, the gap between germline ends came to 23 bases. Germline V gene sequence: CDR1 SGHRS, CDR2 YFSETQ. The receptor was isolated from a man between 18 and 35 years old in good health. Some clones in this sample may be carry-over from other donors' samples. V is TRBV5-1 and J is TRBJ2-3, with D perhaps TRBD2 (5 bases). The sample was naive CD4+ T cells from PBMCs. Described subset: CD45RA+ positively selected. The CDR3 here is CASRRLFRGSSADTQYF. The DNA for the CDR3 is TGCGCCAGCAGACGGCTCTTTCGGGGATCTTCCGCAGATACGCAGTATTTT.